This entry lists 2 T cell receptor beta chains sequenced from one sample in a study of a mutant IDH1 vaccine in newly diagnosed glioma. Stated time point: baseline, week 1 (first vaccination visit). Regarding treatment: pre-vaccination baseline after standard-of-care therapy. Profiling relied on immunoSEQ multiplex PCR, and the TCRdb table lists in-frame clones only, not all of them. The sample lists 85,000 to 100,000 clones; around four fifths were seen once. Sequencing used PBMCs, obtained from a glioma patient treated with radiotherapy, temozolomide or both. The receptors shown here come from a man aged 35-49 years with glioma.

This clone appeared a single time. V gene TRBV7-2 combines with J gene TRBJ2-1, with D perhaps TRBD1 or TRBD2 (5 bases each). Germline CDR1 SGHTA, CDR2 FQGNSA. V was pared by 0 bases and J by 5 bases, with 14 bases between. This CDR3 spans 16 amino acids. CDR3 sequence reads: CASSLAHGTEDNEQFF. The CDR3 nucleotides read TGTGCCAGCAGCTTAGCGCACGGGACGGAAGACAATGAGCAGTTCTTC.

CDR3 sequence: CAISEAAGGASYEQYF. CDR3 sequence (DNA): TGTGCCATCAGTGAGGCGGCGGGAGGTGCGTCCTACGAGCAGTACTTC. This chain connects TRBV10-3 to TRBJ2-7, with 8 positions matching TRBD2. V shed 2 bases and J 1 base; nucleotides not matched to a gene: 7. The length of the CDR3 is 16 residues. Germline V gene lookup returns CDR1 ENHRY and CDR2 SYGVKD.